This TCR beta chain was profiled in a study of T cell responses to AZD1222 COVID-19 vaccine. For the study at large: Both about-4-week and about-12-week second-dose recipients were combined.

Clones were read by immunoSEQ multiplex PCR, and TCRdb kept only the in-frame ones, dropping some. The data contain roughly 100,000 clones, 70% to 90% of them seen just once; the ten biggest clones take up 7% to 10%. Points from the study as a whole: Seropositive AZD1222 recipients at baseline numbered only five or six. Reports say nearly half of spike-specific TCRs go after unmutated variant regions. Recipients of two AZD1222 doses showed rising Spike-specific TCR breadth and depth.

Worth noting for this clone: Its matching antigen is unknown.

Per germline, CDR1 KGHDR and CDR2 SFDVKD. This CDR3 comprises 14 residues. Deletions cut 3 bases from V and 7 bases from J, with 12 bases between. This chain joins TRBV24-1 and TRBJ1-5; D gene uncertain. The sequence derives from an adult in good health. Sequenced material: peripheral blood, taken on day 0 of AZD1222 vaccination. CDR3 nucleotide sequence: TGTGCCACCAGTGATCGGAGGGATAGCCAGCCCCAGCATTTT. Residues: CATSDRRDSQPQHF.